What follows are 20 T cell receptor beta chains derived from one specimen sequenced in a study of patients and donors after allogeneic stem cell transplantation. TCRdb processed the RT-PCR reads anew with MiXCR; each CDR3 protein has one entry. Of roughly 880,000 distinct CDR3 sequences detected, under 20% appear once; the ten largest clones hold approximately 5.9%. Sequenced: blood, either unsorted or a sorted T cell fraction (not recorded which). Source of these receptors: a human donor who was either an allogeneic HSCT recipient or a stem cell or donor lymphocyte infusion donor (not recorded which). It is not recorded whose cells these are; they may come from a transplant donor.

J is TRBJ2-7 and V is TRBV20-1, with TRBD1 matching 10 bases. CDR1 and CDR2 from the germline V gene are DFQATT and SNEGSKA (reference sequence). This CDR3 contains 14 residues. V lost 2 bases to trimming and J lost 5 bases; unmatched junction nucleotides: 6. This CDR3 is CSARSRTGGNEQYF. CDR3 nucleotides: TGCAGTGCTAGATCCAGGACAGGGGGGAACGAGCAGTACTTC.

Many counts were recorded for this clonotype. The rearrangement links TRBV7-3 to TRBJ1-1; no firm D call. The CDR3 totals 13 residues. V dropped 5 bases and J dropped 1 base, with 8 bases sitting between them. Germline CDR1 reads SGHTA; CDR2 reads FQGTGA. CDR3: CASSLQANTEAFF. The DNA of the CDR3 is TGTGCCAGCAGCCTCCAGGCGAACACTGAAGCTTTCTTT.

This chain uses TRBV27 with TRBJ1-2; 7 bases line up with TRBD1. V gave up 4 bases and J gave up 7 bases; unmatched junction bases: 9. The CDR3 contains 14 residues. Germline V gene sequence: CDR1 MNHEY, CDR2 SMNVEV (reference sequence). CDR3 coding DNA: TGTGCCAGCAGTTCAAACCGGGACAGATTTGGCTACACCTTC. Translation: CASSSNRDRFGYTF.

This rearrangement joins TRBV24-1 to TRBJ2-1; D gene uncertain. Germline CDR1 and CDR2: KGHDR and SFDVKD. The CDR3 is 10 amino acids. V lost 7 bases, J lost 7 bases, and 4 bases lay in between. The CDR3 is CATSRNEQFF. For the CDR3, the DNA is TGTGCCACCAGCCGGAATGAGCAGTTCTTC.

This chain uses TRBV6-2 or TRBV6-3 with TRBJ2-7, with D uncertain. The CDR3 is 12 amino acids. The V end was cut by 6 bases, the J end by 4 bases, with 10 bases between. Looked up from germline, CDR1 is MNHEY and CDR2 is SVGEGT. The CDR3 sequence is CASSTTAYEQYF. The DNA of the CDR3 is TGTGCCAGCAGCACAACAGCTTACGAGCAGTACTTC.

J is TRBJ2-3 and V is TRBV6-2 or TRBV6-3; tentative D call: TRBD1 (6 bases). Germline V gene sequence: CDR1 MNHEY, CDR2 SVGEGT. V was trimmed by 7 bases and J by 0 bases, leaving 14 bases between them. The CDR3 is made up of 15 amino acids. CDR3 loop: CASTDPTGSTDTQYF. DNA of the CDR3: TGTGCCAGCACGGACCCGACAGGCAGCACAGATACGCAGTATTTT.

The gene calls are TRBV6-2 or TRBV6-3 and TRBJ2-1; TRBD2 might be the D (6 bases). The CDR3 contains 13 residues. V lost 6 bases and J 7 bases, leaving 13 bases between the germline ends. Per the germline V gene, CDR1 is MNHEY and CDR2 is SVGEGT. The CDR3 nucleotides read TGTGCCAGCAGATTTCTAGGGAGGAATGAGCAGTTCTTC. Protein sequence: CASRFLGRNEQFF.

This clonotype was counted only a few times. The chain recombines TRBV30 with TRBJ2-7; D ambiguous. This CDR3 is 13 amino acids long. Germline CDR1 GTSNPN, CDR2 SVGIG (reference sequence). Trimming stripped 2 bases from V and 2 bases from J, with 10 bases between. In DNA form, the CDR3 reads TGTGCCTGGAGTAAGGTCCTCACCTACGAGCAGTACTTC. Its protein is CAWSKVLTYEQYF.

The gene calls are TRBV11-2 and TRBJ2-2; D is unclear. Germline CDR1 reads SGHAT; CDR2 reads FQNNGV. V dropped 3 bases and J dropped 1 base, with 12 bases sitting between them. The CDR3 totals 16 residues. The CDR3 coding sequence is TGTGCCAGCAGCTTTCCCCTAGACCTGAACACCGGGGAGCTGTTTTTT. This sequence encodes CASSFPLDLNTGELFF.

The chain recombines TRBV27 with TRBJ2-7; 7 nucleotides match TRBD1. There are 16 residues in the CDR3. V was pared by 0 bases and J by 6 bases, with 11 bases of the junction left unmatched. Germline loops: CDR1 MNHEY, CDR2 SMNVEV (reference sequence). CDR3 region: CASSLSGETGSGEQYF. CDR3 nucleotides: TGTGCCAGCAGTTTATCAGGCGAGACAGGGTCTGGCGAGCAGTACTTC.

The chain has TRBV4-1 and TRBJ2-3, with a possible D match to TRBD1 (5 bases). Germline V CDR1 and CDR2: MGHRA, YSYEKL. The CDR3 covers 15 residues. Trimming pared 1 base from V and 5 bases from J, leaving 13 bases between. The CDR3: CASSQGAQALDTQYF. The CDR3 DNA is TGCGCCAGCAGCCAAGGAGCACAGGCTTTAGATACGCAGTATTTT.

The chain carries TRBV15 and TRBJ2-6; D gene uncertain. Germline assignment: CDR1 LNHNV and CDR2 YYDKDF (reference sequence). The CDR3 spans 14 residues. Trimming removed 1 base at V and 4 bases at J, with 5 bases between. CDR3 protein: CATSRGAGANVLTF. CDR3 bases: TGTGCCACCAGCAGAGGTGCCGGGGCCAACGTCCTGACTTTC.

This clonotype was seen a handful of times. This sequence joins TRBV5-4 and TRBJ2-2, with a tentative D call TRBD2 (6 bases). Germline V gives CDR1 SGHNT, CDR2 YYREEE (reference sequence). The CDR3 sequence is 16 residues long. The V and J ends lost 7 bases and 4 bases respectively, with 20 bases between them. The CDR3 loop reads CASHPWGGDFTGELFF. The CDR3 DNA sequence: TGTGCCAGCCATCCTTGGGGTGGGGACTTCACCGGGGAGCTGTTTTTT. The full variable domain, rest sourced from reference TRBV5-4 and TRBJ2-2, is ETGVTQSPTHLIKTRGQQVTLRCSSQSGHNTVSWYQQALGQGPQFIFQYYREEENGRGNFPPRFSGLQFPNYSSELNVNALELDDSALYLCASHPWGGDFTGELFFGEGSRLTVL.

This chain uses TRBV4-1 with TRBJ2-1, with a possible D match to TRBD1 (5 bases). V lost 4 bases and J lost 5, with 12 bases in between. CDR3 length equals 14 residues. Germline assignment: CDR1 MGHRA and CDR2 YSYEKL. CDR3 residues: CASSPSQAHNEQFF. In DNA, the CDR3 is TGCGCCAGCAGCCCATCACAGGCTCACAATGAGCAGTTCTTC.

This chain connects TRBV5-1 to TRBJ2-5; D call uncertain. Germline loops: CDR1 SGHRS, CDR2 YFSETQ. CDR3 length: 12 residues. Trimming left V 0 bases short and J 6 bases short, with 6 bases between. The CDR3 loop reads CASSLEAKTQYF. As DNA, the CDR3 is TGCGCCAGCAGCTTGGAGGCGAAGACCCAGTACTTC.

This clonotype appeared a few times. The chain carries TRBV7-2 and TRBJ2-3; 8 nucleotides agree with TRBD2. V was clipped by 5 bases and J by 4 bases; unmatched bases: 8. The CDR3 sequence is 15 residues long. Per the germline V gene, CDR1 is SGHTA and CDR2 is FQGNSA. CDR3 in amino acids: CASSLSGKGADTQYF. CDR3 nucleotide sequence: TGTGCCAGCAGCCTTAGCGGGAAAGGCGCAGATACGCAGTATTTT.

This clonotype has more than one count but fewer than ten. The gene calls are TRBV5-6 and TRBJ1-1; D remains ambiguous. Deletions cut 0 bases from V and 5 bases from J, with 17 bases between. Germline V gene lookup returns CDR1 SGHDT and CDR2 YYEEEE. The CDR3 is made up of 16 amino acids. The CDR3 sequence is CASSLEGISTLTEAFF. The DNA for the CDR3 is TGTGCCAGCAGCTTGGAAGGAATTAGTACACTTACTGAAGCTTTCTTT.

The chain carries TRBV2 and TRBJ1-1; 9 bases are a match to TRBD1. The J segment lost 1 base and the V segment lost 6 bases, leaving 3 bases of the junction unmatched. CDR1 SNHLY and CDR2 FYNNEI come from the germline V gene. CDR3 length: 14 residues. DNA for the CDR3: TGTGCCAGCAGGGACAGGGGACAGAACACTGAAGCTTTCTTT. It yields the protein CASRDRGQNTEAFF.

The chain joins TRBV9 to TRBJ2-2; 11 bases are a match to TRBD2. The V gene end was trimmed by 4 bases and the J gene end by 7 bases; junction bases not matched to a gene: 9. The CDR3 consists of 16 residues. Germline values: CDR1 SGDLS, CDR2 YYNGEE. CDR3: CASSPRTSGQSGELFF. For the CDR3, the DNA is TGTGCCAGCAGCCCGCGGACTAGCGGGCAGAGCGGGGAGCTGTTTTTT.

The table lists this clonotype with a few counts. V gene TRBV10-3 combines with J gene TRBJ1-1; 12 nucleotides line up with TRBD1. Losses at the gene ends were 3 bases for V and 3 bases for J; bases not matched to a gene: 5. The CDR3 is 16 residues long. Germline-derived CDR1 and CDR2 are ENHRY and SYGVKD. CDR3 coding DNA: TGTGCCATCAGTGAACGGGACAGGGGGCCGGACACTGAAGCTTTCTTT. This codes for CAISERDRGPDTEAFF.